This record covers a single T cell receptor beta chain. V shed 5 bases and J 6 bases; nucleotides not matched to a gene: 8. This CDR3 spans 15 amino acids. The germline V gene encodes CDR1 SEHNR and CDR2 FQNEAQ (reference sequence). This record comes from a study of blood T cell repertoires in COVID-19. Generated by immunoSEQ multiplex PCR, the TCRdb table keeps only in-frame clones and is missing some. The table has 50,000 to 70,000 clones, more than 55% seen once. Sample: PBMCs or T cells enriched from blood (not recorded which). The chain is built from TRBV7-9 and TRBJ1-5, with 9 bases identical to TRBD1. The sequence was collected from a woman aged 55 to 70 who had been exposed to COVID-19. The CDR3 spells CASSLGQGGSQPQHF. The CDR3 nucleotides read TGTGCCAGCAGCCTGGGACAGGGTGGCAGTCAGCCCCAGCATTTT.